In its sample, the clone carrying this T cell receptor (beta chain) was seen once. The data stem from a study of blood T cell repertoires in COVID-19. About the research overall: The origin of the acute and convalescent COVID-19 samples was the United States, Italy and Spain. PBMCs, B-cell-depleted T cells, or T cells provided the cDNA or gDNA that made up the material.

As originally analysed: Reference gene primer amplification in the assay estimated nucleated cell counts. Measured with immunoSEQ multiplex PCR; TCRdb has only the in-frame clones, and not every one. For V, J and clone size, that table is used; D and trimming come from the DNA. The profile shows 200,000 to 250,000 clones, around 84% of them singletons. The CDR3 runs 16 residues. Per the germline V gene, CDR1 is GTSNPN and CDR2 is SVGIG (reference sequence). V was clipped by 0 bases and J by 4 bases; unmatched bases: 7. This chain joins TRBV30 and TRBJ2-1; 9 bases align to TRBD2. Sequenced input: peripheral blood. The source of this sequence is a man aged 25 to 40 with active or convalescent COVID-19. Written as DNA, the CDR3 is TGTGCCTGGAGTGTAATTGCGGGGGGGTGGTACAATGAGCAGTTCTTC. As protein: CAWSVIAGGWYNEQFF.